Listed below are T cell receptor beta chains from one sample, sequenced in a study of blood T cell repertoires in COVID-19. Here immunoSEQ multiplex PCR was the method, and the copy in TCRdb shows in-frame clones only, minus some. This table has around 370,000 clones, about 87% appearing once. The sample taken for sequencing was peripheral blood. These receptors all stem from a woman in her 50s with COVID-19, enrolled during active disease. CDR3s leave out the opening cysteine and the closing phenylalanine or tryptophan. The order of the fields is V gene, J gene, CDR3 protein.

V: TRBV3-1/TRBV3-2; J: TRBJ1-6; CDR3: ASSQRSGNSPLH
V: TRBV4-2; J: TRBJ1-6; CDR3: ASSQEGRYNSPLH
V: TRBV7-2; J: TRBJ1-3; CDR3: ASSLGTGLRNTIY
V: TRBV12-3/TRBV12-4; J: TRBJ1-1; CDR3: ASSLYAEAF
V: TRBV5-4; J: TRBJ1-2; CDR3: ASRTPTGSDGYT
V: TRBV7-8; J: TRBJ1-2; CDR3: ASSLGTGSHGYT
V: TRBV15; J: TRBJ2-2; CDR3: ATSRDPSGSRSGELF
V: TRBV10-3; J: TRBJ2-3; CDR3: ATREGLNTQY
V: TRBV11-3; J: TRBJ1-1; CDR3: ASRGALNTEAF
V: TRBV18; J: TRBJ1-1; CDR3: ASSRTTLDGTEAF
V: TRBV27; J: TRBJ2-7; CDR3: ASSRDRASYEQY
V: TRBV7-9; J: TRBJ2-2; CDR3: ASRVQGARTGELF
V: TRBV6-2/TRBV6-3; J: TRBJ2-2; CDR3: ASSYINSVTGELF
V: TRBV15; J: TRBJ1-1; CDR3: ATSGTQGSGDREAF
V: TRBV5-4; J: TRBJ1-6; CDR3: ASSLQGESPLH
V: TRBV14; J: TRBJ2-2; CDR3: ASSQDFLLTGELF